This TCR beta chain emerged from a study of memory CD4+ T cells and cytomegalovirus serostatus. Study-wide results and caveats: Of under 200 reported CMV TCRbeta sequences, 60 to 85 were found in memory CD4+ repertoires.

The sort gate was single viable CD3+CD4+CD8-CD45RO+ cells for memory CD4+ T cells. Clones were sequenced by immunoSEQ multiplex PCR, and TCRdb holds only the in-frame ones, with some missing. The data show tens of thousands of clones, approximately 71% seen once. About this clone itself: Its antigen is as yet unknown.

The CDR3 has 15 amino acids. The germline V gene encodes CDR1 KGHSH and CDR2 LQKENI. With 3 bases removed from V and 7 bases from J, the gap between germline ends came to 16 bases. Sequences were obtained from memory CD4+ T cells from blood. The chain carries TRBV18 and TRBJ1-5; tentative D call: TRBD1 (6 bases). This receptor was obtained from an adult in good health and CMV-seronegative. The CDR3: CASSPGRGGLQPQHF. CDR3 DNA sequence: TGTGCCAGCTCACCCGGGAGGGGGGGGTTACAGCCCCAGCATTTT.